Listed here are 4 T cell receptor beta chains from one sample, sequenced in a study of blood T cell repertoires in COVID-19. The method was immunoSEQ multiplex PCR; TCRdb's version includes in-frame clones alone and lacks a portion of them. The sample lists 400,000 to 450,000 clones, 89% seen once, with roughly 1.4% in the top ten. The sample comprised peripheral blood. All receptors derive from a woman between 40 and 55 years old with COVID-19, enrolled during active disease.

The chain joins TRBV7-6 to TRBJ2-1, with D perhaps matching TRBD2 (6 bases). In germline, CDR1 is SGHVS, CDR2 FNYEAQ. V lost 3 bases to trimming and J lost 3 bases, with 15 bases between them. CDR3 length: 16 amino acids. Here the CDR3 DNA reads TGTGCCAGCAGCTTGGTCGCGGGGCTCCTCTACAATGAGCAGTTCTTC. It is translated as CASSLVAGLLYNEQFF.

The chain is built from TRBV19 and TRBJ1-6; a possible D gene is TRBD1 (5 bases). Per germline, CDR1 LNHDA and CDR2 SQIVND (reference sequence). V was cut by 5 bases and J by 7 bases, with 15 bases left in between. This CDR3 has 15 residues. CDR3 region: CASSLVGRRNSPLHF. The CDR3 DNA follows: TGTGCCAGTAGTCTGGTGGGGCGCAGGAATTCACCCCTCCACTTT.

CDR3 coding DNA: TGTGCCAGCAGCGTAGGGGACACAAACCAAGAGACCCAGTACTTC. As protein: CASSVGDTNQETQYF. V gene TRBV9 combines with J gene TRBJ2-5; D is perhaps TRBD1 (6 bases). V was clipped by 0 bases and J by 0 bases, with 9 bases between them. The germline CDR1 and CDR2 sequences are SGDLS and YYNGEE. The CDR3 is 15 amino acids.

V gene TRBV28 combines with J gene TRBJ1-5, with 9 nucleotides matching TRBD1. This CDR3 has 13 residues. The ends lost 8 bases at V and 5 bases at J; junction bases unmatched: 4. Germline CDR1 is MDHEN and CDR2 is SYDVKM. CDR3 sequence reads: CASSGQGYQPQHF. As DNA, the CDR3 is TGTGCCAGCTCCGGACAGGGGTATCAGCCCCAGCATTTT.